This section outlines one TCR beta chain sequence together with its context. This sample was taken from a study of blood T cells in healthy people across ages. Sample-barcoded 5' priming and a J-beta primer mix drove a second PCR of 7 to 11 cycles. TCRdb re-called the 5' RACE reads through MiXCR, storing one row per CDR3 protein. The data contain about 800,000 distinct CDR3 sequences, roughly 60% of them seen just once; the ten biggest clones take up over 20%. The CDR3 consists of 17 residues. CDR1 is MGHDK and CDR2 is SYGVNS in the germline V gene. V lost 2 bases, J lost 4 bases, and 8 bases stayed unmatched.

The specimen sequenced was blood. This receptor was identified in a man aged 25-45 years in good health. This chain joins TRBV25-1 and TRBJ1-2; 12 bases line up with TRBD1. The CDR3 DNA reads TGTGCCAGCAGTGAAGGGGGGACAGGGGGCTCCCTCTATGGCTACACCTTC. Its protein product is CASSEGGTGGSLYGYTF.